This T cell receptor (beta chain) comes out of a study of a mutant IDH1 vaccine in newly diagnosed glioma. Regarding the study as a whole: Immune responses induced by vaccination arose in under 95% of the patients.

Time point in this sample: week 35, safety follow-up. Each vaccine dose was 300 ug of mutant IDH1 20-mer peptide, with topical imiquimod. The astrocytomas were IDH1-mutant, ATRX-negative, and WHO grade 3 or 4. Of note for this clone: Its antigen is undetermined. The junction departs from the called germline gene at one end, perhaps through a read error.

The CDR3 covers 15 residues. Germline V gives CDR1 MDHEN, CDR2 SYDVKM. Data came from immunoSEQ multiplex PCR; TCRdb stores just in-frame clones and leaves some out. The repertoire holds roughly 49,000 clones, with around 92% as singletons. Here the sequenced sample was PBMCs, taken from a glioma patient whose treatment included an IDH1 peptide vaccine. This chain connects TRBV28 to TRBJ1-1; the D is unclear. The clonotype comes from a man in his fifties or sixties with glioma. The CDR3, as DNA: TGTGCCAGCAGTGACCATACCCAGAGGAACGCTGAAGCTTTCTTT. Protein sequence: CASSDHTQRNAEAFF.